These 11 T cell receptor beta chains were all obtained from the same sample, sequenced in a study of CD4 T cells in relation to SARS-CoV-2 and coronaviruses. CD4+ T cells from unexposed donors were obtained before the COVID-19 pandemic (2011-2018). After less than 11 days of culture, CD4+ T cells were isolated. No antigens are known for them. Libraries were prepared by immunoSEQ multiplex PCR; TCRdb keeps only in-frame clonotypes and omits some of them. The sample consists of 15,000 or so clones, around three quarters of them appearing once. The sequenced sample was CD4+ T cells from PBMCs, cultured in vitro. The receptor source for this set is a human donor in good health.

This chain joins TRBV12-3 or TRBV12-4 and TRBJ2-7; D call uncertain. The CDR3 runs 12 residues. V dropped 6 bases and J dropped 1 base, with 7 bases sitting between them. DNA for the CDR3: TGTGCCAGCAGCCCCCAATCCTACGAGCAGTACTTC. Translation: CASSPQSYEQYF.

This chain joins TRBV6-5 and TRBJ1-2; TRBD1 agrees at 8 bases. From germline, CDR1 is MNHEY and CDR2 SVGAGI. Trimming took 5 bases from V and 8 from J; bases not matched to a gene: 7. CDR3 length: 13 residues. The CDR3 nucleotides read TGTGCCAGCAGTCTCCGACAGGGGAGAGGCTACACCTTC. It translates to CASSLRQGRGYTF.

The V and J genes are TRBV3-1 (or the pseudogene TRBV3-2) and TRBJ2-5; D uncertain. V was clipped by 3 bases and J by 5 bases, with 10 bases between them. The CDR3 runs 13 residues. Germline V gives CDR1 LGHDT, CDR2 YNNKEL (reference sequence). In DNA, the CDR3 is TGTGCCAGCAGCCATCCCGCGAGGGAGACCCAGTACTTC. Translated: CASSHPARETQYF.

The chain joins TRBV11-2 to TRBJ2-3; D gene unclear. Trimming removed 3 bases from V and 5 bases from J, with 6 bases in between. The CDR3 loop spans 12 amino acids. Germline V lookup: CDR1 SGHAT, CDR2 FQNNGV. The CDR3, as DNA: TGTGCCAGCAGCTTTCTACAAGATACGCAGTATTTT. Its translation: CASSFLQDTQYF.

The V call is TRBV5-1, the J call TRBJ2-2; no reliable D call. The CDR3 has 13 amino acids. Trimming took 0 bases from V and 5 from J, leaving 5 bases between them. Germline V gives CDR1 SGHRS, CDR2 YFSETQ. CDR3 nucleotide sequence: TGCGCCAGCAGCTTGGGGGTGACCGGGGAGCTGTTTTTT. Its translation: CASSLGVTGELFF.

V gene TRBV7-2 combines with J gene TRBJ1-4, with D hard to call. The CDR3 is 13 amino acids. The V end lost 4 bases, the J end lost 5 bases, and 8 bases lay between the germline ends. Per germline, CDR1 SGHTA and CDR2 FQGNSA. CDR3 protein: CASSYSQNEKLFF. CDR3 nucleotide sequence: TGTGCCAGCAGCTATAGCCAGAATGAAAAACTGTTTTTT. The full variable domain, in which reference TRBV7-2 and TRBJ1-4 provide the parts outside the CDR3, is GAGVSQSPSNKVTEKGKDVELRCDPISGHTALYWYRQSLGQGLEFLIYFQGNSAPDKSGLPSDRFSAERTGGSVSTLTIQRTQQEDSAVYLCASSYSQNEKLFFGSGTQLSVL.

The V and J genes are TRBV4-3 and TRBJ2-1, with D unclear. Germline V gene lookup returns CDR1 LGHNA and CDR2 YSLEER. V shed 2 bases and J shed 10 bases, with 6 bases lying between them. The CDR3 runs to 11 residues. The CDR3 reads CASSQFGEQFF. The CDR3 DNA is TGCGCCAGCAGCCAATTCGGGGAGCAGTTCTTC.

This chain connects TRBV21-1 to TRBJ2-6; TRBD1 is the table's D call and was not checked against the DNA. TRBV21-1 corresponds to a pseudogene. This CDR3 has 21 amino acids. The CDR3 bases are TGTGCCAGCAGCACTACCCAGGGCGGGACAGGGGTTCGGGAAGGGGCCAACGTCCTGACTTTC. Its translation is CASSTTQGGTGVREGANVLTF.

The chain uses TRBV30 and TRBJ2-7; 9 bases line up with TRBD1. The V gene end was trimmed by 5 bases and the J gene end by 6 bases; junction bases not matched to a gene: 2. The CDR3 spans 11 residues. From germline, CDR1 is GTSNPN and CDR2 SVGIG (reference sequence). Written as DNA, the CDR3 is TGTGCCTGGGACAGGGGGGGCGAGCAGTACTTC. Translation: CAWDRGGEQYF. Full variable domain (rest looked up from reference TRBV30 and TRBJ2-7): SQTIHQWPATLVQPVGSPLSLECTVEGTSNPNLYWYRQAAGRGLQLLFYSVGIGQISSEVPQNLSASRPQDRQFILSSKKLLLSDSGFYLCAWDRGGEQYFGPGTRLTVT.

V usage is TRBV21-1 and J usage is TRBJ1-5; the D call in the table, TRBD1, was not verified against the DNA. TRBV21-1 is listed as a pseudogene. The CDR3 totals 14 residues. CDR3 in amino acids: CASSAGGQDQPQHF. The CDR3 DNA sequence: TGTGCCAGCAGCGCAGGGGGACAGGATCAGCCCCAGCATTTT.

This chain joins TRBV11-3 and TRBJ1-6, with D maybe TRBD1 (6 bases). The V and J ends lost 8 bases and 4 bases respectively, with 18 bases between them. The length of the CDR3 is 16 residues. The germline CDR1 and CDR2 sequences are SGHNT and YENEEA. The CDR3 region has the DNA TGTGCCAGCCGTGGAAGGACAGTTCTATATAATTCACCCCTCCACTTT. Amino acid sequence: CASRGRTVLYNSPLHF.